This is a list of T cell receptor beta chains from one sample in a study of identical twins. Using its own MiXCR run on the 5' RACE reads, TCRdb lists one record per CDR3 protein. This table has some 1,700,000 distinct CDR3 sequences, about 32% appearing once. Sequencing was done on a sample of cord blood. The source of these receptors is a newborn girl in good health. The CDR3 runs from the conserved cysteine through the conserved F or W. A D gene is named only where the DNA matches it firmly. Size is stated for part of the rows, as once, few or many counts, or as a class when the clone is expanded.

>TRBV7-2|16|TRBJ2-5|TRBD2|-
TGTGCCAGCAGCTTAAACGTATTAGCGGGTCCCCCACTTGGGTACTTC
CASSLNVLAGPPLGYF
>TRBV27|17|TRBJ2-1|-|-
TGTGCCAGCAGTTCGCCGTATGGCGGCCCGAGTATGAATGAGCAGTTCTTC
CASSSPYGGPSMNEQFF
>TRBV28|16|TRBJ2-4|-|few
TGTGCCAGCAGCCAACTCGTTGGGTGGGATCGGGACATTCAGTACTTC
CASSQLVGWDRDIQYF
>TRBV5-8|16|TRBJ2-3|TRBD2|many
TGTGCCAGCAGCTTGGGGACTAGCGGGATCACAGATACGCAGTATTTT
CASSLGTSGITDTQYF
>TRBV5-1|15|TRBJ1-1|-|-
TGCGCCGGCAGCTTGGCGGCAGGGATGAACACTGAAGCTTTCTTT
CAGSLAAGMNTEAFF
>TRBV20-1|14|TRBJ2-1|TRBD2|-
TGCAGTGCTACGTGGGGCGGGAGATACAATGAGCAGTTCTTC
CSATWGGRYNEQFF
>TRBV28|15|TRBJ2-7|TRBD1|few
TGTGCCAGCAGTGGTAGGCGGACAGGGTCCTACGAGCAGTACTTC
CASSGRRTGSYEQYF
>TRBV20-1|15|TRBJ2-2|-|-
TGCAGTGCACCAAATAGCGGAGGGAACACCGGGGAGCTGTTTTTT
CSAPNSGGNTGELFF
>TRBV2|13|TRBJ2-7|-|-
TGTGTCAGCAGTGTAGGCCCCGAGGACGAGCAGTACTTC
CVSSVGPEDEQYF
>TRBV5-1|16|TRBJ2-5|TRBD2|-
TGCGCCAGCAGCTTGGCCGCTAGCGGGAGTTCCCATGAGCAGTACTTC
CASSLAASGSSHEQYF
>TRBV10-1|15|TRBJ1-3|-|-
TGCGCCAGCAGTGATGGGACAAACTCTGGAAACACCATATATTTT
CASSDGTNSGNTIYF
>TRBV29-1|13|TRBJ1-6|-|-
TGCAGCGTAGCAGCAGGGGACAATTCACCCCTCCACTTT
CSVAAGDNSPLHF
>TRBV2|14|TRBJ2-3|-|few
TGTGCCAGCGGGGGGACAGTCCTCCTAGATACGCAGTATTTT
CASGGTVLLDTQYF
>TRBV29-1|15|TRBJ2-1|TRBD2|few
TGCAGCGTTGAAGTTCTAGCGGATCCACAAGAGACCCAGTTCTTC
CSVEVLADPQETQFF
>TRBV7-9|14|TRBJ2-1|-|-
TGTGCCAGCAGCTTAGCGGGAGAATTGAATGAGCAGTTCTTC
CASSLAGELNEQFF
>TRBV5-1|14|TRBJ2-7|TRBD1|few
TGCGCCTGCAGCCTGGACAGGGGGTTTTACGAGCAGTACTTC
CACSLDRGFYEQYF
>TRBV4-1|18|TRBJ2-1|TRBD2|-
TGCGCCAGCAGCCAAGATGTGCTAGCGGGGGGCTCCTACAATGAGCAGTTCTTC
CASSQDVLAGGSYNEQFF
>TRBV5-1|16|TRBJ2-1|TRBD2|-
TGCGCCAGCAGCTTGTACCCGGCTAGCGGGGGGAATGAGCAGTTCTTC
CASSLYPASGGNEQFF
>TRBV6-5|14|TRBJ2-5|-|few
TGTGCCAGCAGTTACTCGTCTGGGGCGGAGACCCAGTACTTC
CASSYSSGAETQYF
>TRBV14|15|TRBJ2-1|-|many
TGTGCCAGCAGCCAGGGACGGAGCTCCTACAATGAGCAGTTCTTC
CASSQGRSSYNEQFF
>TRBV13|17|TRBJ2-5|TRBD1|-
TGTGCCAGCAGCTTTATCCCAAGGGGGACAGAGACAGAGACCCAGTACTTC
CASSFIPRGTETETQYF
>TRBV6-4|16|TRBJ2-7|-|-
TGTGCCAGCAGTCCCCGGCCGGGACTGGATTACAATGAGCAGTACTTC
CASSPRPGLDYNEQYF
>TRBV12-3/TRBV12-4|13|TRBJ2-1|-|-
TGTGCCAGCAGCTCTAGGACCCCCTACGAGCAGTTCTTC
CASSSRTPYEQFF
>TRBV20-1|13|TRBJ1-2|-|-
TGCAGTGCTCGAGACCCAGGGTTTGGGGGCTACACCTTC
CSARDPGFGGYTF
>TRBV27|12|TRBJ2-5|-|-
TGTGCCAGCATAGGGGGGAGCGATGAGCAGTACTTC
CASIGGSDEQYF
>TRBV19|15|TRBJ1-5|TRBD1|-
TGTGCCAGTAGTATGGGGACAGGGGTCAATCAGCCCCAGCATTTT
CASSMGTGVNQPQHF
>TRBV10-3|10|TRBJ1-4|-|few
TGTGCCATCAGGGGGAAGAAACTGTTTTTT
CAIRGKKLFF
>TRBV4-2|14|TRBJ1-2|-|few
TGTGCCAGCAGCACTCCGGGACAAAACTATGGCTACACCTTC
CASSTPGQNYGYTF
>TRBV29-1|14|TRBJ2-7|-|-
TGCAGCATTGAGTGGGATAGCGGTTCCTACGAGCAGTACTTC
CSIEWDSGSYEQYF
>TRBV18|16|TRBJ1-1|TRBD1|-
TGTGCCAGCTCCAAGAGACAGGGAGGTCGGAACACTGAAGCTTTCTTT
CASSKRQGGRNTEAFF
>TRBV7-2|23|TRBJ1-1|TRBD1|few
TGTGCCAGCAGAATAGCTTACATTATGGGTACAGGGGGAGCCTACATGATGAACACTGAAGCTTTCTTT
CASRIAYIMGTGGAYMMNTEAFF
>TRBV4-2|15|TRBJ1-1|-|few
TGTGCCAGCAGCCAAGAAGGTAGGGGAGCCGCTGAAGCTTTCTTT
CASSQEGRGAAEAFF
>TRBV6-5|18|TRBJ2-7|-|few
TGTGCCAGCAGTTTCCGCATTCACAGGGAGGGGGTTCTCTACGAGCAGTACTTC
CASSFRIHREGVLYEQYF
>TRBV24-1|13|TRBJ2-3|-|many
TGTGCCACCGATCCAGGGGGCACAGATACGCAGTATTTT
CATDPGGTDTQYF
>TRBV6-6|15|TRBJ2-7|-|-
TGTGCCAGCAGTTACAGCGCAGGGAGCTACAATGAGCAGTACTTC
CASSYSAGSYNEQYF
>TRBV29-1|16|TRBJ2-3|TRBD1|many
TGCAGCGTTGCCCCGGGACAGGGTTTGAGAACAGATACGCAGTATTTT
CSVAPGQGLRTDTQYF
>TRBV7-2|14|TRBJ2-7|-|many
TGTGCCAGCAGCTTAGAGCTTGGGTCCTACGAGCAGTACTTC
CASSLELGSYEQYF
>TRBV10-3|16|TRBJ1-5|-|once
TGTGCCATCAGCGGAGGAACGGGCGCTAGGGATCAGCCCCAGCATTTT
CAISGGTGARDQPQHF
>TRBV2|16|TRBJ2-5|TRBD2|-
TGTGCCAGCAGAAACGGAGCGGGGGGGAGACAAGAGACCCAGTACTTC
CASRNGAGGRQETQYF
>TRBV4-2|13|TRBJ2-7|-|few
TGTGCCAGCAGGCAACTGGGCGCCTACGAGCAGTACTTC
CASRQLGAYEQYF
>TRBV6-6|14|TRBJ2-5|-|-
TGTGCCAGCAGTTACGGGTGGGGACAAGAGACCCAGTACTTC
CASSYGWGQETQYF
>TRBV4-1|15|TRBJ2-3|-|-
TGCGCCAGCAGCCAAGATGCCCGTCCTCGCCCGGCGCAGTATTTT
CASSQDARPRPAQYF
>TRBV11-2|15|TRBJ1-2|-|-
TGTGCCAGCAGCCGGAGACCCTCCAGGGACTATGGCTACACCTTC
CASSRRPSRDYGYTF
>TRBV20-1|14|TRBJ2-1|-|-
TGCAGACCCAAAGGGGGGTGGGCCTACAATGAGCAGTTCTTC
CRPKGGWAYNEQFF
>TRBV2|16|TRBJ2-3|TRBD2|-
TGTGCCAGCAAACTAGCGGGACCGACTAGCACAGATACGCAGTATTTT
CASKLAGPTSTDTQYF
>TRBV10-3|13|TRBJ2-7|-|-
TGTGCCGTCAGTGTTCGGACCTCCTACGAGCAGTACTTC
CAVSVRTSYEQYF
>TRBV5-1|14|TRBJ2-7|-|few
TGCGCCAGCAGTCGTTCAGCGTCTGGCAATGAGCAGTACTTC
CASSRSASGNEQYF
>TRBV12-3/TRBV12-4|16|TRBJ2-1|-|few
TGTGCCAGCAGTTTAGCGAGGCGGGGGCCAACCAATGAGCAGTTCTTC
CASSLARRGPTNEQFF
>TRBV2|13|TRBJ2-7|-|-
TGTGCCAGCAAACCCCAGGCGACCTACGAGCAGTACTTC
CASKPQATYEQYF
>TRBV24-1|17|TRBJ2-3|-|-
TGTGCCACCAGTGATTTGACGGGGACGGCTAGCACAGATACGCAGTATTTT
CATSDLTGTASTDTQYF
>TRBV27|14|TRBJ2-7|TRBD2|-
TGTGCCAGTTCGACTAGCTTGTCCTCCTACGAGCAGTACTTC
CASSTSLSSYEQYF
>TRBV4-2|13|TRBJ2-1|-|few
TGTGCCAGCAGCGCCCGGATTAACAATGAGCAGTTCTTC
CASSARINNEQFF
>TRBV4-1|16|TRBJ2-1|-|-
TGCGCCAGCAGCCAGAGCCGACTAATACCCTACAATGAGCAGTTCTTC
CASSQSRLIPYNEQFF
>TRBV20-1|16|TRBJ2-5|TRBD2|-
TGCAGTGCTAGAGATCAGATGCGGGAGTCCCAAGAGACCCAGTACTTC
CSARDQMRESQETQYF